Listed below are T cell receptor beta chains from one sample, sequenced in a study of shared clonotypes between healthy human individuals. The data were produced by immunoSEQ multiplex PCR, yet TCRdb's version contains in-frame clones alone and is incomplete. Of millions of clones in the sample, about 95% were seen once. Sequences were obtained from naive CD4+ T cells sorted from blood. The receptors originated from a man aged 18-30 years in good health. The CDR3 runs from the conserved cysteine through the conserved F or W. The order of the fields is D gene, clone size, V gene, J gene, CDR3 protein, CDR3 DNA. The D gene is left open where the match is weak. The size of a clone is reported for some rows only, either as once, few or many, or as a class for expanded clones.

TRBD2	-	TRBV11-3	TRBJ2-1	CASSLRLADYNEQFF	TGTGCCAGCAGCTTACGGCTAGCGGACTACAATGAGCAGTTCTTC
-	few	TRBV2	TRBJ1-6	CASSEFRTVTWALHF	TGTGCCAGCAGTGAGTTCAGGACCGTTACGTGGGCCCTCCACTTT
-	-	TRBV7-3	TRBJ1-3	CASSISGTVDSGNTIYF	TGTGCCAGCAGCATCTCCGGGACGGTGGACTCTGGAAACACCATATATTTT
TRBD1	-	TRBV27	TRBJ1-2	CASSTTGRNGYTF	TGTGCCAGCAGTACGACAGGGAGGAATGGCTACACCTTC
-	-	TRBV19	TRBJ1-1	CASSRGLNTEAFF	TGTGCCAGTAGTCGTGGGTTGAACACTGAAGCTTTCTTT
-	-	TRBV10-3	TRBJ1-3	CAISESGGTGNTIYF	TGTGCCATCAGTGAGTCAGGGGGTACTGGAAACACCATATATTTT
-	-	TRBV15	TRBJ1-3	CATSRGDPGNTIYF	TGTGCCACCAGCAGAGGGGATCCTGGAAACACCATATATTTT
TRBD2	-	TRBV10-3	TRBJ2-2	CAISELPSGSSGELFF	TGTGCCATCAGTGAGCTACCTAGCGGGAGTTCAGGGGAGCTGTTTTTT
-	once	TRBV2	TRBJ2-3	CASSVLAVGKDTQYF	TGTGCCAGCAGTGTCTTAGCAGTGGGGAAAGATACGCAGTATTTT
TRBD2	once	TRBV9	TRBJ2-3	CASSVGSGRAVADTQYF	TGTGCCAGCAGCGTAGGGAGCGGGAGGGCCGTGGCAGATACGCAGTATTTT
TRBD1	-	TRBV15	TRBJ2-3	CATSSGQGIGADTQYF	TGTGCCACCAGCAGTGGACAGGGGATTGGTGCAGATACGCAGTATTTT
TRBD1	-	TRBV5-1	TRBJ1-4	CASSRDRGGEKLFF	TGCGCCAGCAGCCGCGACAGGGGAGGTGAAAAACTGTTTTTT
TRBD2	-	TRBV30	TRBJ2-5	CAWSKAGGPETQYF	TGTGCCTGGAGTAAGGCGGGGGGGCCAGAGACCCAGTACTTC
TRBD1	-	TRBV11-3	TRBJ2-5	CASSFGDRGQETQYF	TGTGCCAGCAGCTTCGGGGACAGGGGACAAGAGACCCAGTACTTC
-	-	TRBV10-3	TRBJ1-1	CAISESTVNTEAFF	TGTGCCATCAGTGAGTCGACAGTGAACACTGAAGCTTTCTTT
-	-	TRBV10-3	TRBJ1-2	CAISDGVIDGYTF	TGTGCCATCAGTGACGGGGTCATAGATGGCTACACCTTC
-	once	TRBV4-2	TRBJ1-4	CASSQDGGQGTNEKLFF	TGTGCCAGCAGCCAAGATGGAGGGCAGGGCACTAATGAAAAACTGTTTTTT
TRBD1	-	TRBV6-6	TRBJ2-2	CASKQGQGAAGELFF	TGTGCCAGCAAACAGGGACAGGGGGCGGCCGGGGAGCTGTTTTTT
-	-	TRBV5-6	TRBJ1-4	CASSKGGGGGGKLFF	TGTGCCAGCAGCAAGGGAGGAGGTGGCGGGGGAAAACTGTTTTTT
-	-	TRBV5-6	TRBJ2-7	CASSSRLRLEYEQYF	TGTGCCAGCAGCTCCCGCTTAAGACTAGAGTACGAGCAGTACTTC
TRBD2	-	TRBV9	TRBJ2-1	CASSVVSGGANEQFF	TGTGCCAGCAGCGTAGTCAGCGGGGGGGCTAATGAGCAGTTCTTC
-	-	TRBV27	TRBJ1-6	CASGAAEGYNSPLHF	TGTGCCAGCGGGGCCGCGGAGGGTTATAATTCACCCCTCCACTTT
TRBD1	-	TRBV12-5	TRBJ1-6	CASGLDRGQSPLHF	TGTGCTAGTGGTTTGGACAGGGGGCAATCACCCCTCCACTTT
-	-	TRBV14	TRBJ2-1	CASSFRHVQLF	TGTGCCAGCAGCTTCCGCCATGTACAACTCTTC
TRBD1	-	TRBV6-1	TRBJ2-7	CASGPGTANYEQYF	TGTGCCAGCGGTCCAGGGACAGCCAACTACGAGCAGTACTTC
TRBD1	-	TRBV7-2	TRBJ2-7	CASSSSPGTVYEQYF	TGTGCCAGCAGCTCGAGTCCCGGGACAGTCTACGAGCAGTACTTC
-	-	TRBV18	TRBJ1-6	CASSPSGTPNSPLHF	TGTGCCAGCTCACCGAGCGGGACACCTAATTCACCCCTCCACTTT
TRBD1	-	TRBV6-1	TRBJ1-6	CASSVELGGSSPLHF	TGTGCCAGCAGTGTAGAGTTAGGGGGCAGTTCACCCCTCCACTTT
TRBD1	-	TRBV19	TRBJ2-2	CASSTGQGSTGSSGELFF	TGTGCCAGTAGTACCGGACAGGGATCCACGGGGAGTTCCGGGGAGCTGTTTTTT
-	-	TRBV4-3	TRBJ1-1	CASSQGAGEAEAFF	TGCGCCAGCAGCCAGGGGGCAGGGGAGGCTGAAGCTTTCTTT
TRBD1	-	TRBV6-1	TRBJ2-6	CASSEGQGVGSGANVLTF	TGTGCCAGCAGTGAGGGACAGGGTGTGGGTTCTGGGGCCAACGTCCTGACTTTC
-	-	TRBV11-2	TRBJ2-7	CASSLQGTSYEQYF	TGTGCCAGCAGCTTACAGGGGACAAGCTACGAGCAGTACTTC
-	-	TRBV6-5	TRBJ1-1	CASSYGGRNTEAFF	TGTGCCAGCAGTTACGGGGGGCGGAACACTGAAGCTTTCTTT
-	-	TRBV5-6	TRBJ1-3	CASSLGTNSGNTIYF	TGTGCCAGCAGCTTGGGAACTAACTCTGGAAACACCATATATTTT
TRBD2	-	TRBV7-2	TRBJ2-3	CASSFSGGGDTQYF	TGTGCCAGCAGCTTTAGCGGGGGAGGGGATACGCAGTATTTT
-	-	TRBV18	TRBJ2-5	CASNLRGLQETQYF	TGTGCCAGCAACCTCAGGGGACTCCAAGAGACCCAGTACTTC
-	once	TRBV19	TRBJ1-4	CASSIAGAGEKLFF	TGTGCCAGTAGTATAGCGGGGGCTGGCGAAAAACTGTTTTTT
-	-	TRBV27	TRBJ2-3	CASSLSRDTDTQYF	TGTGCCAGCAGTTTATCTAGGGACACAGATACGCAGTATTTT
TRBD1	-	TRBV5-1	TRBJ1-4	CASSPVTGQIEKLFF	TGCGCCAGCAGCCCGGTCACGGGACAGATTGAAAAACTGTTTTTT
-	-	TRBV5-1	TRBJ1-2	CASSLGGDYGYTF	TGCGCCAGCAGCTTGGGTGGGGATTACGGCTACACCTTC
-	-	TRBV11-3	TRBJ2-7	CASSLDNYEQYF	TGTGCCAGCAGCTTAGACAACTACGAGCAGTACTTC
-	once	TRBV6-1	TRBJ1-1	CASSLQGGMNTEAFF	TGTGCCAGCAGTCTACAAGGGGGAATGAACACTGAAGCTTTCTTT
TRBD1	-	TRBV30	TRBJ1-1	CAWSGVIRQGGIMNTEAFF	TGTGCCTGGAGCGGAGTAATTAGACAGGGTGGAATCATGAACACTGAAGCTTTCTTT
TRBD1	once	TRBV2	TRBJ2-3	CASRTGGVTDTQYF	TGTGCCAGCAGGACAGGGGGCGTTACAGATACGCAGTATTTT
-	-	TRBV21-1	TRBJ2-7	CASSKRGQDSYEQYF	TGTGCCAGCAGCAAAAGGGGACAGGACTCCTACGAGCAGTACTTC
TRBD1	-	TRBV11-2	TRBJ1-3	CASSLQGADTIYF	TGTGCCAGCAGCTTACAGGGGGCAGACACCATATATTTT
-	-	TRBV27	TRBJ1-4	CASSFLNSNEKLFF	TGTGCCAGCAGTTTCCTTAACAGTAATGAAAAACTGTTTTTT